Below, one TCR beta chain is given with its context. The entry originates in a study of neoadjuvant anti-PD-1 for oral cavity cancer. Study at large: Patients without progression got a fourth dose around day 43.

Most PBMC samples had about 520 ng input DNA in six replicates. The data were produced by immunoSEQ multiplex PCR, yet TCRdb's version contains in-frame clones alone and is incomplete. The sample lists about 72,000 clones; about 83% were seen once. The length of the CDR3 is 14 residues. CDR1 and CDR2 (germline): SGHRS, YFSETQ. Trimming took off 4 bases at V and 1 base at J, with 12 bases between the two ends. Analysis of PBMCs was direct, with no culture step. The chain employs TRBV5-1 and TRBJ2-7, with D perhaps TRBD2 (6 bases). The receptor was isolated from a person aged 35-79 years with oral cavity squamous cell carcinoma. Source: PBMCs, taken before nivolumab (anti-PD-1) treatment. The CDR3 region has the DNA TGCGCCAGCAGCCCTGAGGGACTTTCCTACGAGCAGTACTTC. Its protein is CASSPEGLSYEQYF.